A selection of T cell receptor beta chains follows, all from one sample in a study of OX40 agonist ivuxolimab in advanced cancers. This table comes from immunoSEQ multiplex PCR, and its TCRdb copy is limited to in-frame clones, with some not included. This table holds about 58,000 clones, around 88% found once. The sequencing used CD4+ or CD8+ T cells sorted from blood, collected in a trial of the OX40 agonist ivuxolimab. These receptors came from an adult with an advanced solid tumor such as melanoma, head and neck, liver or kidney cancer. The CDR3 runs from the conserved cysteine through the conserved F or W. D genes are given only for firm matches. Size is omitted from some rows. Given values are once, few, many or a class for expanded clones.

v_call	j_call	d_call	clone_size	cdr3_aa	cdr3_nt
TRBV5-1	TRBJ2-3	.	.	CASSATGTDTQYF	TGCGCCAGCAGCGCGACTGGCACAGATACGCAGTATTTT
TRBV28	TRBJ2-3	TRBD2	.	CASSLLLAARTDTQYF	TGTGCCAGCAGTTTATTGCTAGCGGCCCGCACAGATACGCAGTATTTT
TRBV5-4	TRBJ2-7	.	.	CASSLGGDLHSYEQYF	TGTGCCAGCAGCTTGGGGGGGGACTTGCACTCCTACGAGCAGTACTTC
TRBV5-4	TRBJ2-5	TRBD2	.	CASSLGLAERRETQYF	TGTGCCAGCAGCTTGGGACTAGCGGAAAGGAGGGAGACCCAGTACTTC
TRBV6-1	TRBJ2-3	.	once	CASSRDSGADTQYF	TGTGCCAGCAGCCGGGACTCCGGGGCAGATACGCAGTATTTT
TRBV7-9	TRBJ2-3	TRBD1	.	CASSLLGGSTDTQYF	TGTGCCAGCAGCTTATTAGGGGGCTCCACAGATACGCAGTATTTT
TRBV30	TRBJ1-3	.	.	CAWLLGNTIYF	TGTGCCTGGCTTCTAGGAAACACCATATATTTT
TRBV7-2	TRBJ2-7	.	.	CASSQGGEQYF	TGTGCCAGCAGCCAAGGGGGCGAGCAGTACTTC
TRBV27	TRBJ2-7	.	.	CASRPLAAYYEQYF	TGTGCCAGCCGTCCCTTGGCCGCCTACTACGAGCAGTACTTC
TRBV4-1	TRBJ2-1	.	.	CASRSGTGSWSGGYNEQFF	TGCGCCAGCAGATCCGGGACAGGGTCTTGGAGCGGGGGCTACAATGAGCAGTTCTTC
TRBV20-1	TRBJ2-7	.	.	CSARERREQYF	TGCAGTGCTAGGGAAAGGAGGGAGCAGTACTTC
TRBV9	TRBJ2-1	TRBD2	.	CASSVEAGGEQFF	TGTGCCAGCAGCGTAGAGGCGGGGGGGGAGCAGTTCTTC
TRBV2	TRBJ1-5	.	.	CATEADRGQGPQHF	TGTGCCACCGAAGCTGATCGGGGCCAGGGGCCCCAGCATTTT
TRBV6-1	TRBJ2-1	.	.	CASSVYNEQFF	TGTGCCAGCAGTGTTTACAATGAGCAGTTCTTC
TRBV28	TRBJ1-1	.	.	CASSPRAGNTEAFF	TGTGCCAGCAGCCCCAGGGCTGGCAACACTGAAGCTTTCTTT
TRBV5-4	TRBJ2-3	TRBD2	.	CASSPTSGRVKDTQYF	TGTGCCAGCAGCCCGACTAGCGGGAGGGTGAAGGATACGCAGTATTTT
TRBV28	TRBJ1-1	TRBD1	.	CASSGTGRYTEAFF	TGTGCCAGCAGTGGGACAGGTCGTTACACTGAAGCTTTCTTT
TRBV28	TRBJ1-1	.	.	CASSGWLVGQKNTEAFF	TGTGCCAGCAGTGGTTGGTTAGTGGGGCAAAAGAACACTGAAGCTTTCTTT
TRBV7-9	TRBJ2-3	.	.	CASSLARTLHTDTQYF	TGTGCCAGCAGCTTAGCCCGGACTTTACACACAGATACGCAGTATTTT
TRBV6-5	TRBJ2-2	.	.	CASWGNTGELFF	TGTGCCAGCTGGGGGAACACCGGGGAGCTGTTTTTT
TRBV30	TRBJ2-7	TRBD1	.	CAWGTGSEQYF	TGTGCCTGGGGGACAGGCTCAGAGCAGTACTTC
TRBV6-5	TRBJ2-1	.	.	CASSYDSRFNEQFF	TGTGCCAGCAGTTACGACTCTAGGTTCAATGAGCAGTTCTTC
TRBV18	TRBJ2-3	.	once	CASSPRLLGSTDTQYF	TGTGCCAGCTCACCCCGCTTGTTGGGTAGCACAGATACGCAGTATTTT
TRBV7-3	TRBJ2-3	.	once	CASSLVDPDTQYF	TGTGCCAGCAGCTTAGTTGATCCAGATACGCAGTATTTT
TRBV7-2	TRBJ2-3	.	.	CASSLELAGTDTQYF	TGTGCCAGCAGCTTAGAGCTAGCCGGCACAGATACGCAGTATTTT
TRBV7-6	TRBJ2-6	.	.	CASSLEGRGSGANVLTF	TGTGCCAGCAGCTTAGAGGGACGAGGCTCTGGGGCCAACGTCCTGACTTTC
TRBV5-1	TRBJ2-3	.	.	CASSAGIRGASTDTQYF	TGCGCCAGCAGCGCAGGAATCAGGGGTGCTAGCACAGATACGCAGTATTTT
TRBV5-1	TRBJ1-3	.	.	CASSYSGNTIYF	TGCGCCAGCTCTTACTCTGGAAACACCATATATTTT
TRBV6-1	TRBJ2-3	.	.	CATRSPPDTQYF	TGTGCCACACGGAGTCCACCAGATACGCAGTATTTT
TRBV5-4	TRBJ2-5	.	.	CASSLGLEQETQYF	TGTGCCAGCAGCTTGGGGCTAGAACAAGAGACCCAGTACTTC
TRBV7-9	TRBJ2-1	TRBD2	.	CASSLADSGRPNEQFF	TGTGCCAGCAGCTTAGCCGATAGCGGGAGGCCCAATGAGCAGTTCTTC
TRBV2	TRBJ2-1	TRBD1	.	CASSEIPGQGYNEQFF	TGTGCCAGCAGCGAAATCCCGGGACAGGGTTACAATGAGCAGTTCTTC
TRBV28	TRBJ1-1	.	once	CASSFPRQTLNTEAFF	TGTGCCAGCAGTTTTCCCAGACAGACTTTGAACACTGAAGCTTTCTTT
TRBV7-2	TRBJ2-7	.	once	CASRPGQFRVNEQYF	TGTGCCAGCAGACCAGGACAGTTCAGAGTCAACGAGCAGTACTTC
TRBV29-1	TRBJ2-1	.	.	CSVEEDTLVQFF	TGCAGCGTTGAAGAAGACACCTTGGTTCAGTTCTTC
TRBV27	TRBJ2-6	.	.	CASSRFLGDSGANVLTF	TGTGCCAGCAGTCGATTTTTGGGGGACTCTGGGGCCAACGTCCTGACTTTC
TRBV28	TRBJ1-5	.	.	CASRDRALGDQPQHF	TGTGCCAGCAGAGACCGGGCCTTAGGGGATCAGCCCCAGCATTTT
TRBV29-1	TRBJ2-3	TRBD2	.	CSVDSGGPATQYF	TGCAGCGTTGATTCGGGAGGCCCTGCTACGCAGTATTTT
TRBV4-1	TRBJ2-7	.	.	CASSEGPGTRVYEQYF	TGCGCCAGCAGCGAAGGACCCGGGACGAGGGTCTACGAGCAGTACTTC
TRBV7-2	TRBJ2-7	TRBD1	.	CASSDHRGPYEQYF	TGTGCCAGCAGCGACCACAGGGGGCCCTACGAGCAGTACTTC
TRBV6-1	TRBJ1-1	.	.	CASSEAQWEGNTEAFF	TGTGCCAGCAGTGAAGCGCAGTGGGAGGGAAACACTGAAGCTTTCTTT
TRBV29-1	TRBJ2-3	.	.	CSVEVIGLSTDTQYF	TGCAGCGTTGAAGTGATAGGGTTAAGCACAGATACGCAGTATTTT
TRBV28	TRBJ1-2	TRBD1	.	CASSFPGTGGGDSYGYTF	TGTGCCAGCAGTTTCCCTGGGACAGGGGGTGGGGATAGCTATGGCTACACCTTC
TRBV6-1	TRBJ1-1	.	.	CASSVGGRTEAFF	TGTGCCAGCAGTGTTGGGGGACGCACTGAAGCTTTCTTT
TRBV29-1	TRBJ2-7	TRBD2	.	CSVLPSGSRHEQYF	TGCAGCGTGCTGCCTAGCGGGAGTAGGCACGAGCAGTACTTC
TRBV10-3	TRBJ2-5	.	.	CAISDGRTAYQETQYF	TGTGCCATCAGTGACGGGAGGACAGCCTACCAAGAGACCCAGTACTTC
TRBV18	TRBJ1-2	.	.	CASSPPNANYGYTF	TGTGCCAGCTCACCACCCAATGCTAACTATGGCTACACCTTC
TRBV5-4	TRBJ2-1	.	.	CASSSQVTIYNEQFF	TGTGCCAGCAGCTCTCAGGTGACCATCTACAATGAGCAGTTCTTC
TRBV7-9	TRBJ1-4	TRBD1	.	CASSSTGAPNEKLFF	TGTGCCAGCAGCTCCACAGGGGCTCCTAATGAAAAACTGTTTTTT
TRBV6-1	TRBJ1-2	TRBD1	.	CASKRGQGTYDGYTF	TGTGCCAGCAAAAGGGGACAGGGGACTTATGATGGCTACACCTTC
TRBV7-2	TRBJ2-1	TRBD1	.	CASSSPVGTGLNNEQFF	TGTGCCAGCAGCTCCCCGGTTGGGACAGGACTTAACAATGAGCAGTTCTTC
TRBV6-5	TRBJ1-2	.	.	CASSYGKTSILRGYTF	TGTGCCAGCAGTTATGGCAAGACCTCAATATTACGTGGCTACACCTTC
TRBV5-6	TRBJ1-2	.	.	CANIRYRVYYGYTF	TGTGCCAACATCCGTTACAGGGTATATTATGGCTACACCTTC
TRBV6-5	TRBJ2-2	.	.	CASSPGVDTGELFF	TGTGCCAGCAGCCCCGGAGTGGACACCGGGGAGCTGTTTTTT